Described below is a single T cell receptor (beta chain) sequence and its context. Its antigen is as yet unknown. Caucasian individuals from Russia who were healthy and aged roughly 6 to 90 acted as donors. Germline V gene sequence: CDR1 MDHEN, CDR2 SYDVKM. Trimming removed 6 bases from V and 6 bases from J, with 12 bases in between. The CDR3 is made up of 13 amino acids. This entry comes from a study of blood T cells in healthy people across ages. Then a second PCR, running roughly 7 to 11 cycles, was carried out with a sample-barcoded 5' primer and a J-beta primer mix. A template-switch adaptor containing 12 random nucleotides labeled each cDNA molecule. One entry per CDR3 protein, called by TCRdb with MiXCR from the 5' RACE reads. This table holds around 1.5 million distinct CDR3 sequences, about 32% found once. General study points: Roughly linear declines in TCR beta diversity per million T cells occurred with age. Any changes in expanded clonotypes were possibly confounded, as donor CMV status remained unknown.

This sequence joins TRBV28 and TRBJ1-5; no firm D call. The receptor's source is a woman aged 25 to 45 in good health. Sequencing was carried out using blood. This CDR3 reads CASSQSRGQPQHF. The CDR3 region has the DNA TGTGCCAGCAGCCAAAGTCGGGGTCAGCCCCAGCATTTT.